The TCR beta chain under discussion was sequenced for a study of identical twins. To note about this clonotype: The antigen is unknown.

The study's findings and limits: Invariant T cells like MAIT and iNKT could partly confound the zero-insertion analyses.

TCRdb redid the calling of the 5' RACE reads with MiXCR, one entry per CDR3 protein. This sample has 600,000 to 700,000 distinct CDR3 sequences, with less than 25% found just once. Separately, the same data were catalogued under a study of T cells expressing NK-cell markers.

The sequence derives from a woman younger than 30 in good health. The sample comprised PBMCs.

DNA of the CDR3: TGTGCCAGCAGCTCGGGCCGGGACAGGGTCTACGAGCAGTACTTC. This translates into CASSSGRDRVYEQYF. The rearrangement links TRBV7-9 to TRBJ2-7; 9 bases map to TRBD1. V lost 4 bases, J lost 3 bases, and 7 bases stayed unmatched. Germline assignment: CDR1 SEHNR and CDR2 FQNEAQ (reference sequence). The CDR3 has 15 amino acids.